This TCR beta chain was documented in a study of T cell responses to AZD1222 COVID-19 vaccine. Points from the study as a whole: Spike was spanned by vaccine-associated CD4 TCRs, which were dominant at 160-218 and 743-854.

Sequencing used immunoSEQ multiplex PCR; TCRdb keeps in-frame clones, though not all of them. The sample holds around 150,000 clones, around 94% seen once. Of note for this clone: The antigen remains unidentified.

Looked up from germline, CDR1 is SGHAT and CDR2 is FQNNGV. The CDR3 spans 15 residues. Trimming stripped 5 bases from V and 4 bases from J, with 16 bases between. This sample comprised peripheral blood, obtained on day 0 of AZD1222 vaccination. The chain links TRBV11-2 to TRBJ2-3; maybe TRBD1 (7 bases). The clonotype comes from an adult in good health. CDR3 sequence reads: CASSQGGAGSDTQYF. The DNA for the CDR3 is TGTGCCAGCAGCCAAGGGGGCGCGGGATCAGATACGCAGTATTTT.